One and the same sample provided the 32 T cell receptor beta chains below, sequenced in a study of shared clonotypes between healthy human individuals. Clones were sequenced by immunoSEQ multiplex PCR, and TCRdb holds only the in-frame ones, with some missing. The profile shows about 2.1 million clones, roughly 93% of them singletons. The naive CD8 fraction comprised CD45RO-negative cells positively selected for CCR7 and excluded terminally differentiated effector memory CD45RA+ cells. Sequencing was performed on naive CD8+ T cells from PBMCs. The receptors were gathered from a young man in good health. Some clones in this sample may be carry-over from other donors' samples.

The J gene is TRBJ2-7, the V gene TRBV18; no firm D call. V lost 3 bases, J lost 0 bases, and 12 bases lay in between. This CDR3 is built from 15 residues. CDR1 KGHSH and CDR2 LQKENI come from the germline V gene. The CDR3 is CASSPADPSSYEQYF. In DNA, the CDR3 is TGTGCCAGCTCACCGGCGGACCCCAGCTCCTACGAGCAGTACTTC.

This clone was counted a single time. Distinct nucleotide sequences in the sample also encode this CDR3. The chain links TRBV27 to TRBJ1-5, with TRBD1 matching 7 bases. The CDR3 runs to 14 residues. Germline values: CDR1 MNHEY, CDR2 SMNVEV (reference sequence). V lost 5 bases and J lost 4; bases outside the gene matches: 5. The CDR3 region is CASSIRDSNQPQHF. The CDR3 DNA reads TGTGCCAGCAGTATCCGGGACAGTAATCAGCCCCAGCATTTT.

The CDR3 nucleotides are TGTGCCAGCAGTTGGACAGGGGCCAACGAGCAGTACTTC. Translation: CASSWTGANEQYF. The J gene is TRBJ2-7, the V gene TRBV28; 9 nucleotides line up with TRBD1. Germline loops: CDR1 MDHEN, CDR2 SYDVKM. V gave up 4 bases and J gave up 5 bases; unmatched junction bases: 3. The CDR3 loop spans 13 amino acids.

This chain joins TRBV19 and TRBJ2-2, with unresolved D. V was cut by 5 bases and J by 0 bases, with 10 bases left in between. The germline V gene has CDR1 LNHDA and CDR2 SQIVND (reference sequence). The CDR3 covers 15 residues. CDR3 nucleotides: TGTGCCAGTAGTTGGGCTACAACGAACACCGGGGAGCTGTTTTTT. It codes for CASSWATTNTGELFF.

The chain carries TRBV7-9 and TRBJ1-4, with D possibly TRBD1 on 5 matching bases. The CDR3 spans 15 residues. Trimming took 6 bases from V and 5 from J, leaving 16 bases between them. CDR1 and CDR2 (germline): SEHNR, FQNEAQ (reference sequence). This CDR3 is CASSSTGGQNEKLFF. DNA of the CDR3: TGTGCCAGCAGTTCCACAGGTGGCCAAAATGAAAAACTGTTTTTT.

The chain uses TRBV9 and TRBJ1-1; D is unresolved. V was clipped by 3 bases and J by 0 bases, with 12 bases between them. From germline, CDR1 is SGDLS and CDR2 YYNGEE. CDR3 size: 15 residues. CDR3 sequence (DNA): TGTGCCAGCAGCGAGGGTTACAATATGAACACTGAAGCTTTCTTT. This encodes CASSEGYNMNTEAFF.

With regard to this clone: Other DNA sequences of this sample code for an identical CDR3. This rearrangement joins TRBV9 to TRBJ2-1, with 8 bases lining up with TRBD2. V trimming: 3 bases; J trimming: 4 bases; junction bases outside the gene matches: 3. CDR1 and CDR2 (germline): SGDLS, YYNGEE. This CDR3 spans 14 amino acids. The chain's CDR3 is CASSGLAGYNEQFF. The CDR3 DNA sequence: TGTGCCAGCAGCGGCTTAGCGGGGTACAATGAGCAGTTCTTC.

This chain joins TRBV11-2 and TRBJ2-5; perhaps D is TRBD1 or TRBD2 (6 bases each). V was trimmed by 1 base and J by 4 bases, leaving 13 bases between them. Germline V gene sequence: CDR1 SGHAT, CDR2 FQNNGV. The CDR3 length is 15 residues. The CDR3 loop reads CASSLVRGPGETQYF. The CDR3 DNA follows: TGTGCCAGCAGCTTAGTCCGGGGGCCTGGAGAGACCCAGTACTTC. The variable domain in full, completed from reference TRBV11-2 and TRBJ2-5, reads EAGVAQSPRYKIIEKRQSVAFWCNPISGHATLYWYQQILGQGPKLLIQFQNNGVVDDSQLPKDRFSAERLKGVDSTLKIQPAKLEDSAVYLCASSLVRGPGETQYFGPGTRLLVL.

J is TRBJ2-7 and V is TRBV28, with D perhaps matching TRBD2 (6 bases). The CDR3 consists of 14 residues. In germline, CDR1 is MDHEN, CDR2 SYDVKM. Trimming pared 5 bases from V and 6 bases from J, leaving 17 bases between. In DNA form, the CDR3 reads TGTGCCAGCAGTCCGACTAGATGGTTCGGCGAGCAGTACTTC. It specifies CASSPTRWFGEQYF.

This clone was seen a single time. This chain links TRBV6-1 with TRBJ1-5, with a possible D match to TRBD1 (6 bases). The germline V gene encodes CDR1 MNHNS and CDR2 SASEGT. CDR3 length: 13 amino acids. Trimming shortened V by 0 bases and J by 7 bases, and 7 bases separated the two germline ends. The CDR3 reads CASSEATGQPQHF. CDR3 DNA sequence: TGTGCCAGCAGTGAAGCAACAGGGCAGCCCCAGCATTTT.

This clone was picked up a small number of times. Additional DNA sequences in this sample encode the identical CDR3. This chain joins TRBV27 and TRBJ2-1; D unclear. CDR1 and CDR2 from the germline V gene are MNHEY and SMNVEV (reference sequence). V was trimmed by 1 base and J by 5 bases, leaving 0 bases between them. This CDR3 has 11 residues. CDR3 residues: CASSLYNEQFF. The CDR3, as DNA: TGTGCCAGCAGTTTATACAATGAGCAGTTCTTC.

The count of this clone is one. This chain joins TRBV28 and TRBJ2-7; D possibly corresponds to TRBD1 (5 bases). From germline, CDR1 is MDHEN and CDR2 SYDVKM. Trimming removed 5 bases from V and 0 bases from J, with 11 bases in between. The CDR3 runs 14 residues. The CDR3 protein is CASSGAFSSYEQYF. The CDR3 DNA reads as TGTGCCAGCAGTGGGGCGTTTAGCTCCTACGAGCAGTACTTC.

On this clone: One end of the junction varies from germline; a read error may be responsible. V gene TRBV7-9 combines with J gene TRBJ2-5; 11 bases agree with TRBD1. CDR1 is SEHNR, CDR2 FQNEAQ, per germline (reference sequence). The CDR3 is 14 amino acids. The CDR3, as DNA: TGTGCCAGCAACTTAGGGACAGGGGGAGAGACCCAGTACTTC. Its translation: CASNLGTGGETQYF.

In DNA, the CDR3 is TGTGCCAGCAGCTCGAGACAGGGGGAGGAAGAGACCCAGTACTTC. It codes for CASSSRQGEEETQYF. The V gene is TRBV7-3, the J gene TRBJ2-5, with TRBD1 identical over 9 bases. CDR1 SGHTA and CDR2 FQGTGA come from the germline V gene. With 4 bases clipped from V and 3 bases from J, the junction kept 6 bases outside the gene matches. This CDR3 contains 15 residues.

Written as DNA, the CDR3 is TGCGCCAGCAGCCAGATCGACAGCGCGTATGGCTACACCTTC. As protein: CASSQIDSAYGYTF. The chain has TRBV4-1 and TRBJ1-2, with D perhaps TRBD1 (5 bases). The germline V and J ends were trimmed by 3 bases and 5 bases, with 13 bases remaining between them. This CDR3 region has 14 residues. The germline gives CDR1 MGHRA, CDR2 YSYEKL.

CDR3 sequence: CASSVLPRSLAWKPQHF. In DNA form, the CDR3 reads TGTGCCAGCAGTGTCCTTCCAAGGTCTTTAGCGTGGAAGCCCCAGCATTTT. V and J are TRBV28 and TRBJ1-5; D remains ambiguous. Trimming shortened V by 5 bases and J by 8 bases, and 25 bases separated the two germline ends. Germline assignment: CDR1 MDHEN and CDR2 SYDVKM. This CDR3 contains 17 residues.

The chain joins TRBV27 to TRBJ2-7; D ambiguous. This CDR3 contains 13 residues. Trimming took off 5 bases at V and 2 bases at J, with 10 bases between the two ends. The germline V gene has CDR1 MNHEY and CDR2 SMNVEV (reference sequence). The CDR3 DNA is TGTGCCAGCAGTGACGACGGTACCTACGAGCAGTACTTC. Encoded protein: CASSDDGTYEQYF.

This clone was observed a single time. This sequence joins TRBV5-1 and TRBJ1-1, with D hard to call. V was trimmed by 4 bases and J by 3 bases, leaving 10 bases between them. This CDR3 is 13 amino acids long. Germline CDR1 and CDR2: SGHRS and YFSETQ. Here the CDR3 reads CASSAWGDTEAFF. Written as DNA, the CDR3 is TGCGCCAGCAGCGCCTGGGGTGACACTGAAGCTTTCTTT. The entire variable domain, with the rest obtained from reference TRBV5-1 and TRBJ1-1, is as follows: KAGVTQTPRYLIKTRGQQVTLSCSPISGHRSVSWYQQTPGQGLQFLFEYFSETQRNKGNFPGRFSGRQFSNSRSEMNVSTLELGDSALYLCASSAWGDTEAFFGQGTRLTVV.

This chain uses TRBV2 with TRBJ2-2; D is undetermined. This CDR3 has 13 amino acids. The V end lost 6 bases, the J end lost 5 bases, and 10 bases lay between the germline ends. Germline lookup yields CDR1 SNHLY and CDR2 FYNNEI. CDR3 nucleotide sequence: TGTGCCAGCAGCCCTTGGCGAACCGGGGAGCTGTTTTTT. Amino acids: CASSPWRTGELFF.

A few counts support this clone. The V gene is TRBV6-6, the J gene TRBJ2-2; D is perhaps TRBD1 or TRBD2 (5 bases each). V was trimmed by 2 bases and J by 4 bases, leaving 5 bases between them. This CDR3 is 13 amino acids long. Germline V gene sequence: CDR1 MNHNY, CDR2 SVGAGI (reference sequence). The CDR3 protein is CASSYGGTGELFF. DNA of the CDR3: TGTGCCAGCAGTTACGGGGGCACCGGGGAGCTGTTTTTT.

Regarding this clone: This CDR3 fails to terminate in the conserved phenylalanine or tryptophan, so it likely reflects a read error. The DNA is omitted, as the CDR3 cannot be located on it reliably, and the CDR3 follows TCRdb's listing. The chain recombines TRBV28 with TRBJ1-2; no check of the table's D call, TRBD1, against the DNA was made. The CDR3 contains 13 residues when both ends are counted. Germline loops: CDR1 MDHEN, CDR2 SYDVKM. The CDR3 is CASSFGDSPPGAV.

Only a few counts were recorded for this clone. Other DNA variants within this sample encode the same CDR3. The chain employs TRBV11-2 and TRBJ2-2; D remains ambiguous. Trimming shortened V by 1 base and J by 6 bases, and 0 bases separated the two germline ends. CDR3 length: 11 residues. Germline CDR1 reads SGHAT; CDR2 reads FQNNGV. DNA for the CDR3: TGTGCCAGCAGCTTAGCCGGGGAGCTGTTTTTT. Translating it yields CASSLAGELFF.

This clone showed up just once. The V gene is TRBV2, the J gene TRBJ2-1, with TRBD2 identical over 8 bases. The CDR3 is made up of 15 amino acids. V shed 2 bases, J shed 13 bases, and the junction held 13 bases outside the gene matches. Germline-derived CDR1 and CDR2 are SNHLY and FYNNEI. In DNA form, the CDR3 reads TGTGCCAGCAGTGAAAAGCCTAGCGGGTATACGGAACAGTTCTTC. This translates into CASSEKPSGYTEQFF. Combining the CDR3 with reference TRBV2 and TRBJ2-1 gives the whole variable domain EPEVTQTPSHQVTQMGQEVILRCVPISNHLYFYWYRQILGQKVEFLVSFYNNEISEKSEIFDDQFSVERPDGSNFTLKIRSTKLEDSAMYFCASSEKPSGYTEQFFGPGTRLTVL.

V and J are TRBV15 and TRBJ2-7; D is possibly TRBD1 or TRBD2 (5 bases each). Germline CDR1 and CDR2: LNHNV and YYDKDF (reference sequence). The CDR3 loop spans 13 amino acids. Between the trimmed V and J ends, which lost 4 bases and 0 bases, there was a span of 7 bases. CDR3 protein: CATSTGGSYEQYF. CDR3 DNA: TGTGCCACCAGCACTGGGGGCTCCTACGAGCAGTACTTC.

The J gene is TRBJ2-1, the V gene TRBV7-9; no clear D. Trimming removed 3 bases at V and 7 bases at J, with 10 bases between. This CDR3 has 13 residues. CDR1 SEHNR and CDR2 FQNEAQ come from the germline V gene (reference sequence). The CDR3 reads CASSFPLVNEQFF. The CDR3 region has the DNA TGTGCCAGCAGCTTCCCCCTGGTGAATGAGCAGTTCTTC. The full variable domain, in which reference TRBV7-9 and TRBJ2-1 provide the parts outside the CDR3, is DTGVSQNPRHKITKRGQNVTFRCDPISEHNRLYWYRQTLGQGPEFLTYFQNEAQLEKSRLLSDRFSAERPKGSFSTLEIQRTEQGDSAMYLCASSFPLVNEQFFGPGTRLTVL.

This clone was seen a single time. Other DNA sequences of this sample code for an identical CDR3. This rearrangement joins TRBV10-3 to TRBJ2-7, with D tentatively TRBD2 (6 bases). Germline loops: CDR1 ENHRY, CDR2 SYGVKD. Trimming cost V 0 bases and J 3 bases, with 6 bases left between them. CDR3 length: 13 residues. CDR3 coding DNA: TGTGCCATCAGTGAGTCGCGGGGCTACGAGCAGTACTTC. It specifies CAISESRGYEQYF.

The chain couples TRBV9 to TRBJ1-3; 10 bases are shared with TRBD1. CDR1 and CDR2 from the germline V gene are SGDLS and YYNGEE. The CDR3 extends over 15 amino acids. Trimming removed 0 bases from V and 10 bases from J; junction bases left unmatched: 7. CDR3 bases: TGTGCCAGCAGCGTAGATTCGGGACAGGGGAGGACCATATATTTT. It codes for CASSVDSGQGRTIYF.

This chain uses TRBV2 with TRBJ2-7; TRBD1 might be the D (6 bases). CDR1 and CDR2 from the germline V gene are SNHLY and FYNNEI. Trimming removed 5 bases from V and 2 bases from J, with 16 bases in between. CDR3 size: 15 residues. This CDR3 is CASSTGTPHAYEQYF. CDR3 coding DNA: TGTGCCAGCAGTACCGGGACACCACACGCCTACGAGCAGTACTTC.

CDR3 loop: CATSDQLLDEQYF. The CDR3, as DNA: TGTGCCACCTCGGACCAACTTCTAGACGAGCAGTACTTC. This chain links TRBV10-3 with TRBJ2-7, with D uncertain. The CDR3 has 13 amino acids. Germline lookup yields CDR1 ENHRY and CDR2 SYGVKD. V lost 10 bases and J lost 5, with 18 bases in between.

This clone showed up just once. Other DNA sequences within the sample encode an identical CDR3. The rearrangement uses TRBV18 and TRBJ2-7, with D unresolved. There are 12 residues in the CDR3. Per germline, CDR1 KGHSH and CDR2 LQKENI. V lost 1 base to trimming and J lost 3 bases, with 4 bases between them. The DNA of the CDR3 is TGTGCCAGCTCACCACGTGGCTACGAGCAGTACTTC. Its protein is CASSPRGYEQYF.

The genes are TRBV4-1 and TRBJ1-4, with a tentative D call TRBD1 (5 bases). Trimming removed 3 bases from V and 8 bases from J, with 10 bases in between. Germline V gives CDR1 MGHRA, CDR2 YSYEKL. There are 13 residues in the CDR3. The CDR3 spells CASSHPRGEKLFF. The DNA for the CDR3 is TGCGCCAGCAGCCACCCGCGGGGCGAAAAACTGTTTTTT.

The genes are TRBV27 and TRBJ2-1; 8 nucleotides agree with TRBD1. The CDR3 runs to 14 residues. Trimming took 7 bases from V and 3 from J; bases not matched to a gene: 5. Germline V gives CDR1 MNHEY, CDR2 SMNVEV (reference sequence). The CDR3 reads CASKKTGDYNEQFF. CDR3 in DNA: TGTGCCAGCAAAAAGACAGGGGACTACAATGAGCAGTTCTTC.